This TCR beta chain is from a study of CD8 T cells in Susac syndrome. Study overall: When blood was drawn, patients with Susac syndrome were on intravenous immunoglobulin alone, on corticosteroids, or therapy-naive.

CD8+ and CD4+ T cells from blood underwent TCR beta sequencing. CD8+ and CD4+ T cells were negatively isolated; TEMRA cells were FACS-enriched. The CDR3 loop spans 15 amino acids. Trimming left V 3 bases short and J 5 bases short, with 19 bases between. Germline V gives CDR1 GTSNPN, CDR2 SVGIG (reference sequence). RNA was extracted with the RNeasy kit, and a quantity of about 0.45 to 1 ug was reverse transcribed using random hexamers. With immunoSEQ multiplex PCR, TCR beta CDR3 was amplified across 54 Vbeta and 13 Jbeta. Each CDR3 protein is one row after TCRdb ran MiXCR on the immunoSEQ multiplex PCR reads. The repertoire includes 150,000 to 200,000 distinct CDR3 sequences, 85% to 95% of them detected once, and 0.09% to 0.1% sits in the top ten.

This receptor was identified in a human donor with Susac syndrome. Sequenced material: CD4+ T cells from PBMCs. The chain uses TRBV30 and TRBJ1-2; D remains unclear. DNA of the CDR3: TGTGCCTGGAGCAGCGTACGACTTAATTATTATGGCTACACCTTC. Amino acid sequence: CAWSSVRLNYYGYTF.